This is a list of T cell receptor beta chains from one sample in a study of blood T cell repertoires in COVID-19. Sequenced by immunoSEQ multiplex PCR; TCRdb stores in-frame clones only, minus some. Counted here are a few hundred thousand clones, around 90% occurring once; the ten biggest clones make up 5% to 7%. The sequencing sample was made of peripheral blood. These receptors all stem from a young man who had recovered from COVID-19. CDR3s include the opening cysteine and the closing phenylalanine or tryptophan. The order of the fields is D gene, J gene, clone size, V gene, CDR3 DNA, CDR3 protein. D genes are given only for firm matches. A row's size may be missing; if present it is once, few, many or a size class.

- | TRBJ1-1 | - | TRBV6-5 | TGTGCCAGCAGTTACTCGTGGAGGCTTAACACTGAAGCTTTCTTT | CASSYSWRLNTEAFF
- | TRBJ1-1 | - | TRBV13 | TGTGCCAGCAGCCCTTCGGGGAACACTGAAGCTTTCTTT | CASSPSGNTEAFF
- | TRBJ2-3 | - | TRBV7-3 | TGTGCCAGCAGCCCCGTACTAACCAACACAGATACGCAGTATTTT | CASSPVLTNTDTQYF
TRBD1 | TRBJ2-5 | - | TRBV6-5 | TGTGCCAGCAGTTTGGGACAGGGTGGAGAGACCCAGTACTTC | CASSLGQGGETQYF
TRBD1 | TRBJ1-1 | - | TRBV5-1 | TGCGCCAGCAGCGGGGGACAGGGGGTTTCAACTGAAGCTTTCTTT | CASSGGQGVSTEAFF
- | TRBJ2-7 | - | TRBV24-1 | TGTGCCACCAGTGACTCTCGTGAAGGGGGCTACGAGCAGTACTTC | CATSDSREGGYEQYF
- | TRBJ1-2 | once | TRBV10-3 | TGTGCCATCAGCCGACAGGTTCAACCCTATGGCTACACCTTC | CAISRQVQPYGYTF
- | TRBJ2-2 | - | TRBV6-5 | TGTGCCAGCAGGTCTGGTGGGCAGTACACCGGGGAGCTGTTTTTT | CASRSGGQYTGELFF
- | TRBJ2-4 | - | TRBV27 | TGTGCCAGCAGTTTATGGGGGGATGGCAAAAACATTCAGTACTTC | CASSLWGDGKNIQYF
- | TRBJ2-1 | few | TRBV4-2 | TGTGCCAGCAGCCAAGATGCGGGTATAGGGCAGTTCTTC | CASSQDAGIGQFF
TRBD1 | TRBJ1-3 | - | TRBV25-1 | TGTGCCAGCAGTCTACCAGGGGGAGCGGCTGGAAACACCATATATTTT | CASSLPGGAAGNTIYF
- | TRBJ2-3 | - | TRBV2 | TGTGCCAGCAGTGCAGCCGGGAGCTTTGCAGATACGCAGTATTTT | CASSAAGSFADTQYF
- | TRBJ2-5 | - | TRBV7-3 | TGTGCCAGCAGCCCACAAGGCGGGGAAGAGACCCAGTACTTC | CASSPQGGEETQYF
- | TRBJ1-2 | - | TRBV10-3 | TGTGCCATCAGTGAGCCCATACGGGGGATCTATGGCTACACCTTC | CAISEPIRGIYGYTF
TRBD1 | TRBJ1-1 | once | TRBV19 | TGTGCCAGTAGCCCTACAGGGGGCGCGGAAGCTTTCTTT | CASSPTGGAEAFF
- | TRBJ2-5 | - | TRBV12-3/TRBV12-4 | TGTGCCAGCAGGAGGGACAACCAAGAGACCCAGTACTTC | CASRRDNQETQYF
TRBD1 | TRBJ1-5 | - | TRBV19 | TGTGCCAGTAGCGCCCGGGACAGGGGGAATCAGCCCCAGCATTTT | CASSARDRGNQPQHF
- | TRBJ1-1 | - | TRBV6-6 | TGTGCCAGCAGTTCTACGGGACAAAAGAACACTGAAGCTTTCTTT | CASSSTGQKNTEAFF
- | TRBJ1-4 | - | TRBV9 | TGTGCCAGCAGCGCGACAGCCCGGGATGAAAAACTGTTTTTT | CASSATARDEKLFF
- | TRBJ1-2 | few | TRBV2 | TGTGCCAGCAGTGAAATATCTAACTATGGCTACACCTTC | CASSEISNYGYTF
TRBD1 | TRBJ1-1 | once | TRBV2 | TGTGCCAGCAGGAAGACAGGGGGAAGCACTGAAGCTTTCTTT | CASRKTGGSTEAFF
TRBD1 | TRBJ2-1 | - | TRBV2 | TGTGCCAGCAGCTCGACAGGGATATACAATGAGCAGTTCTTC | CASSSTGIYNEQFF
TRBD1 | TRBJ2-1 | - | TRBV6-2/TRBV6-3 | TGTGCCAGCAGTAGGAGACAGGGATACAATGAGCAGTTCTTC | CASSRRQGYNEQFF
TRBD2 | TRBJ2-1 | - | TRBV20-1 | TGCAGTGCTAGTGACCTGGGGACTAGCGGGAGTATGCATGAGCAGTTCTTC | CSASDLGTSGSMHEQFF
TRBD1 | TRBJ2-6 | - | TRBV3-1/TRBV3-2 | TGTGCCAGCAGCCAAGTTGCGGGACAGGGGGCATCAGGGGCCAACGTCCTGACTTTC | CASSQVAGQGASGANVLTF
- | TRBJ2-1 | - | TRBV5-1 | TGCGCCAGCAGCTTGGGGGCTGCCTCCTACAATGAGCAGTTCTTC | CASSLGAASYNEQFF
TRBD1 | TRBJ1-1 | - | TRBV5-1 | TGCGCCAGCAGCTTGGTGGGGCAGGGGGTTGCTGAAGCTTTCTTT | CASSLVGQGVAEAFF
TRBD2 | TRBJ2-2 | - | TRBV14 | TGTGCCAGCAGCCAAGTCCCTAGCGGGAGGGTCACCGGGGAGCTGTTTTTT | CASSQVPSGRVTGELFF
TRBD1 | TRBJ1-4 | - | TRBV5-1 | TGCGCCAGCAGTCCCGGGACAGGGCGGGAAAAACTGTTTTTT | CASSPGTGREKLFF